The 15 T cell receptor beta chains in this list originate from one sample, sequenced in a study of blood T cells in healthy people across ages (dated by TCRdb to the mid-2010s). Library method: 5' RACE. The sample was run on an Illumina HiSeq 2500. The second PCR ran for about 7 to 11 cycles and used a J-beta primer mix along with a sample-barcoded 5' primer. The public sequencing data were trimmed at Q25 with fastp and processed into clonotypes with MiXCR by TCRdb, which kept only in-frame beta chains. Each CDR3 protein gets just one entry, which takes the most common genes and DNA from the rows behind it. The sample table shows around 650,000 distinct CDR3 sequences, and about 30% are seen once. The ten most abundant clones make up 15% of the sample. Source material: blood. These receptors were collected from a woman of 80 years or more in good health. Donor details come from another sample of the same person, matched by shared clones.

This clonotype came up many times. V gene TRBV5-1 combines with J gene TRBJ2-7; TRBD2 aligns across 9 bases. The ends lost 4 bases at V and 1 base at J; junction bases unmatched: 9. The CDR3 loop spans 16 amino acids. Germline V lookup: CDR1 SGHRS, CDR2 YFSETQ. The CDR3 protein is CASSTGAGGLSYEQYF. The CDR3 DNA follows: TGCGCCAGCAGCACAGGCGCGGGGGGGCTATCCTACGAGCAGTACTTC.

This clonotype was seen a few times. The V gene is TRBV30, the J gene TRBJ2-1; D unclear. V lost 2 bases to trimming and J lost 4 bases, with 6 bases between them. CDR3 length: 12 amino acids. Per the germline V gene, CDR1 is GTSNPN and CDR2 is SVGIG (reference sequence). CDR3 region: CAWSPEYNEQFF. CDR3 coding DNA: TGTGCCTGGAGTCCGGAGTACAATGAGCAGTTCTTC. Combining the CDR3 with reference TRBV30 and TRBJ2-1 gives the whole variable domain SQTIHQWPATLVQPVGSPLSLECTVEGTSNPNLYWYRQAAGRGLQLLFYSVGIGQISSEVPQNLSASRPQDRQFILSSKKLLLSDSGFYLCAWSPEYNEQFFGPGTRLTVL.

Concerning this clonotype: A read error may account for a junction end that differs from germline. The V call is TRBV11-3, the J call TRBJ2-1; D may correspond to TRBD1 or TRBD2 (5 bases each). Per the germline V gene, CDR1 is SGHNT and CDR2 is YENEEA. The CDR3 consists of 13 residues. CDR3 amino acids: CASSLDRGNEQVF. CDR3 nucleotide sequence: TGTGCCAGCAGCTTAGATCGGGGCAATGAGCAGGTCTTC.

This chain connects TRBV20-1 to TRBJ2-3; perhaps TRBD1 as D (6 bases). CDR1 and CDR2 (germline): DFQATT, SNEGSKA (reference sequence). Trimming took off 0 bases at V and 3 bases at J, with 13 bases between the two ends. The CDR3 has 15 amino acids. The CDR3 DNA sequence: TGCAGTGCTAGAGAGAGGATAGGGGGAACAGATACGCAGTATTTT. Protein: CSARERIGGTDTQYF.

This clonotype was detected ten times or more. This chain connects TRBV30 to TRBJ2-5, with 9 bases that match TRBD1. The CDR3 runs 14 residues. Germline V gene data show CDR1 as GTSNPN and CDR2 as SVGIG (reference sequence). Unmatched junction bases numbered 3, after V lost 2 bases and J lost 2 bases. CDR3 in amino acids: CAWSQTGGQETQYF. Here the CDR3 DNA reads TGTGCCTGGAGTCAGACAGGGGGACAAGAGACCCAGTACTTC.

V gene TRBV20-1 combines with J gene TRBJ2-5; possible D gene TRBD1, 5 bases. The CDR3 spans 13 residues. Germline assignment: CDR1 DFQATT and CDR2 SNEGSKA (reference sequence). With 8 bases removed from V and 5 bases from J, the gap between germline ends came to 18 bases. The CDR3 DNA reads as TGCAGTATAAGCAGGGCCTACCGGGAGACCCAGTACTTC. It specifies CSISRAYRETQYF.

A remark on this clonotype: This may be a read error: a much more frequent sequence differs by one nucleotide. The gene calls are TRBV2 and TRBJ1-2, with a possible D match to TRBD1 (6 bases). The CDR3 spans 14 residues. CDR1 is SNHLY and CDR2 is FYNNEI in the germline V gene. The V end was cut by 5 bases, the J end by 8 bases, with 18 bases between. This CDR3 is CASSQLRGAEGYTF. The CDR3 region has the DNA TGTGCCAGCAGTCAATTACGGGGGGCAGAGGGCTACACCTTC.

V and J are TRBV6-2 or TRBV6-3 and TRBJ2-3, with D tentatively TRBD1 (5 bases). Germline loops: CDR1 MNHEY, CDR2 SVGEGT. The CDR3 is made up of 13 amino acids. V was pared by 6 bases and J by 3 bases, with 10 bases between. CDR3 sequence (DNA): TGTGCCAGCAGCGACAGCGATACAGATACGCAGTATTTT. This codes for CASSDSDTDTQYF.

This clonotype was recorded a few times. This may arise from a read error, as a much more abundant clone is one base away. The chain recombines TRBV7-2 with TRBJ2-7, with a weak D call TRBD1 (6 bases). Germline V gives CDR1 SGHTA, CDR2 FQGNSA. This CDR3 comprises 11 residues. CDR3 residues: CAGSLGQEQYF. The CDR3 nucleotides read TGTGCCGGCAGCCTAGGACAGGAGCAGTACTTC.

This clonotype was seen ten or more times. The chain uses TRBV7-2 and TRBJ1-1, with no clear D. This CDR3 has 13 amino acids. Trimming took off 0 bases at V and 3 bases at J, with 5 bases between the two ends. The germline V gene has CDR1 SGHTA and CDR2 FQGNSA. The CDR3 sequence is CASSLAGDTEAFF. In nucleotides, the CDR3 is TGTGCCAGCAGCTTAGCTGGGGACACTGAAGCTTTCTTT.

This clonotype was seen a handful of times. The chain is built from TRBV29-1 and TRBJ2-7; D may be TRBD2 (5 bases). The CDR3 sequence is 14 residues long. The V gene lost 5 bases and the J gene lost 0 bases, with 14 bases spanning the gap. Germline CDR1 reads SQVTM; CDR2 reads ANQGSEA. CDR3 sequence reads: CSVYDATSSYEQYF. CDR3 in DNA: TGCAGCGTTTACGACGCAACTAGCTCCTACGAGCAGTACTTC.

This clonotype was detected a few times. The CDR3 loop is CASSFGRQGANEKLFF. Here the CDR3 DNA reads TGTGCCAGCAGTTTCGGACGACAGGGCGCTAATGAAAAACTGTTTTTT. The genes are TRBV6-2 or TRBV6-3 and TRBJ1-4, with 7 bases lining up with TRBD1. Germline CDR1 reads MNHEY; CDR2 reads SVGEGT. CDR3 length equals 16 residues. Trimming removed 4 bases from V and 3 bases from J; junction bases left unmatched: 8.

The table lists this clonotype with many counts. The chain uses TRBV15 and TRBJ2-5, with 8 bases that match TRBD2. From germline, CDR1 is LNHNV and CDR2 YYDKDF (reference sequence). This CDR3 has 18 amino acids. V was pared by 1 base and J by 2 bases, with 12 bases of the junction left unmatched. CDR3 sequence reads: CATSRVGSGADLQETQYF. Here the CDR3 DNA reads TGTGCCACCAGCAGAGTAGGTAGCGGGGCCGATCTGCAAGAGACCCAGTACTTC.

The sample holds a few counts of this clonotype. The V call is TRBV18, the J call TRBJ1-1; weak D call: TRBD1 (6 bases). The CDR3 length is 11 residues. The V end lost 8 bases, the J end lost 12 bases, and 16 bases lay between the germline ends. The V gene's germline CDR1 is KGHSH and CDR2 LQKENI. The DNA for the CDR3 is TGTGCCAGCACTCGGGGGCGCGAAACTTTCTTT. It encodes CASTRGRETFF.

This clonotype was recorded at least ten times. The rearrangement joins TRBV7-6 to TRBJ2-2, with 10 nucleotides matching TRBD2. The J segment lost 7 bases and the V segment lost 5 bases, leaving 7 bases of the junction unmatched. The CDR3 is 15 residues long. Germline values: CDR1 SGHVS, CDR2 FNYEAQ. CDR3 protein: CASSRTSGVGGELFF. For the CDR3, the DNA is TGTGCCAGCAGCCGCACTAGCGGGGTTGGCGGGGAGCTGTTTTTT.